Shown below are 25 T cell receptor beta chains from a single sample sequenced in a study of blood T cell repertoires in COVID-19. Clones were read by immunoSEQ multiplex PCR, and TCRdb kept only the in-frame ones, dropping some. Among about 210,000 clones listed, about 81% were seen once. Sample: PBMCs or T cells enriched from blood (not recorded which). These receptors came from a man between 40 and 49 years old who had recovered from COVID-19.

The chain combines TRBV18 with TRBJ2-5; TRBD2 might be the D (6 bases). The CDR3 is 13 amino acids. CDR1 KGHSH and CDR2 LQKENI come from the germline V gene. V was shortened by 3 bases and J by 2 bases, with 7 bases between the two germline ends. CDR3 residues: CASSPGLQETQYF. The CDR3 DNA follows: TGTGCCAGCTCACCGGGACTTCAAGAGACCCAGTACTTC.

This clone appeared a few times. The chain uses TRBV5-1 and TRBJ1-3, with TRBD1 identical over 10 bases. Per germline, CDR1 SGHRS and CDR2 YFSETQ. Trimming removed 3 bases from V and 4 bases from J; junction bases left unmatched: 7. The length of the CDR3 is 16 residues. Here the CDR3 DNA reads TGCGCCAGCAGCTCCCGGACAGGGGGTATAGGAAACACCATATATTTT. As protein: CASSSRTGGIGNTIYF.

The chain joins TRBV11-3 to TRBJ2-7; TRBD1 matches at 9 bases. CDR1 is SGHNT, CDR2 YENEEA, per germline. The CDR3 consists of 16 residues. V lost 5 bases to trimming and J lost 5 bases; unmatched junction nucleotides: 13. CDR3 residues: CASSLRSGQGYNEQYF. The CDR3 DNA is TGTGCCAGCAGCCTCCGATCGGGACAGGGTTATAACGAGCAGTACTTC.

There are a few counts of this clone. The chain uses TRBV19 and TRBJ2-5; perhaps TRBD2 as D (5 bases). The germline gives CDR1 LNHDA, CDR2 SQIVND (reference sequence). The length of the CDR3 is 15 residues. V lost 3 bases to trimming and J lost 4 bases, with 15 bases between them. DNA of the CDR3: TGTGCCAGTAGTATCACGGGGAACGGAGGAGAGACCCAGTACTTC. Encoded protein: CASSITGNGGETQYF. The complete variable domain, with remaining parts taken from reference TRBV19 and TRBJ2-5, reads DGGITQSPKYLFRKEGQNVTLSCEQNLNHDAMYWYRQDPGQGLRLIYYSQIVNDFQKGDIAEGYSVSREKKESFPLTVTSAQKNPTAFYLCASSITGNGGETQYFGPGTRLLVL.

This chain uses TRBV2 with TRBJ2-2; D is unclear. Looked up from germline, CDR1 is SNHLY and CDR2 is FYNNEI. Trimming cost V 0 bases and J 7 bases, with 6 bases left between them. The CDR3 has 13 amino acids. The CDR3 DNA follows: TGTGCCAGCAGTGAAGCCCTGAGCGGGGAGCTGTTTTTT. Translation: CASSEALSGELFF.

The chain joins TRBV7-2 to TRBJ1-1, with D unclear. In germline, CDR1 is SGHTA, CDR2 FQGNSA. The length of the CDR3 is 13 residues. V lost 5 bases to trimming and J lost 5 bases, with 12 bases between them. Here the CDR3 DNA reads TGTGCCAGCAGCCACCAAGCGGGGACTGAAGCTTTCTTT. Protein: CASSHQAGTEAFF.

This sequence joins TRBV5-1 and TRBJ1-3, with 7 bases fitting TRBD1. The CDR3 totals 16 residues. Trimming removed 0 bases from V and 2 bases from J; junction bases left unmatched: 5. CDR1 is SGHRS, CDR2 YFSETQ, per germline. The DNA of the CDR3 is TGCGCCAGCAGCTTGGCGCAGGGGGTAGCTGGAAACACCATATATTTT. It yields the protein CASSLAQGVAGNTIYF.

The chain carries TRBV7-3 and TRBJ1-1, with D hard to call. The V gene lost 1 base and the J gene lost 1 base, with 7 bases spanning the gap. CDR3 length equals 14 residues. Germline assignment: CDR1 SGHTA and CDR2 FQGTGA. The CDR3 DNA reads TGTGCCAGCAGCTTAATGCCAGGGAACACTGAAGCTTTCTTT. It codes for CASSLMPGNTEAFF.

The CDR3 here is CASTPGGAHGYTF. CDR3 in DNA: TGTGCCAGCACCCCCGGGGGGGCGCATGGCTACACCTTC. This rearrangement joins TRBV12-3 or TRBV12-4 to TRBJ1-2; the D gene is possibly TRBD1 (6 bases). The length of the CDR3 is 13 residues. V was trimmed by 7 bases and J by 6 bases, leaving 15 bases between them.

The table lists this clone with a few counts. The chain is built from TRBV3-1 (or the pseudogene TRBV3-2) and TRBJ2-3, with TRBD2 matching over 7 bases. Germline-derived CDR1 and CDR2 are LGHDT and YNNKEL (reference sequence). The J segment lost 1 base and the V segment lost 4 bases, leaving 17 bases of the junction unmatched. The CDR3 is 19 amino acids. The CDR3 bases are TGTGCCAGCAGCCCGCAACGGGCGACTAGCATGCGTCGCACAGATACGCAGTATTTT. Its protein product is CASSPQRATSMRRTDTQYF.

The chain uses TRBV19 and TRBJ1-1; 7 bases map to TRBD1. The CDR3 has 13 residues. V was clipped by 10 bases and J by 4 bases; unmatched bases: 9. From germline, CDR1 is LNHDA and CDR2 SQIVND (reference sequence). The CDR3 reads CAITDREATEAFF. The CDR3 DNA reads TGTGCCATCACTGACAGGGAGGCCACTGAAGCTTTCTTT.

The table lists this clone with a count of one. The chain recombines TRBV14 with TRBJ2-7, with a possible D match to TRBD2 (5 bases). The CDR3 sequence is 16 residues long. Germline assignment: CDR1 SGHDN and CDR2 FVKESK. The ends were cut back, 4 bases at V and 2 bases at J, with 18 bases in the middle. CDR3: CASSPLDSYEPYEQYF. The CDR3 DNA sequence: TGTGCCAGCAGCCCCTTGGACTCCTATGAACCCTACGAGCAGTACTTC. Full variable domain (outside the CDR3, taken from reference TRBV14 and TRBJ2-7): EAGVTQFPSHSVIEKGQTVTLRCDPISGHDNLYWYRRVMGKEIKFLLHFVKESKQDESGMPNNRFLAERTGGTYSTLKVQPAELEDSGVYFCASSPLDSYEPYEQYFGPGTRLTVT.

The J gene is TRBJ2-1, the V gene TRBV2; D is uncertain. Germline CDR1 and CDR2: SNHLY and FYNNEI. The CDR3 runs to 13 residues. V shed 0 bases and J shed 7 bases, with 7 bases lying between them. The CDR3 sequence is CASSEAVENEQFF. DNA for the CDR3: TGTGCCAGCAGTGAAGCTGTGGAGAATGAGCAGTTCTTC.

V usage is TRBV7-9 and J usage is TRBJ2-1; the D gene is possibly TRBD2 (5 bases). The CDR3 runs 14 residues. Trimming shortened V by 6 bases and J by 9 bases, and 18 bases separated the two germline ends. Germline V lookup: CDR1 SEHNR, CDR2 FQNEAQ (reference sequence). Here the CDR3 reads CASSVTNHRGEQFF. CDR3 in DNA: TGTGCCAGCAGTGTGACGAACCACCGGGGTGAGCAGTTCTTC. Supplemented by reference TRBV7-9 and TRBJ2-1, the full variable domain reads DTGVSQNPRHKITKRGQNVTFRCDPISEHNRLYWYRQTLGQGPEFLTYFQNEAQLEKSRLLSDRFSAERPKGSFSTLEIQRTEQGDSAMYLCASSVTNHRGEQFFGPGTRLTVL.

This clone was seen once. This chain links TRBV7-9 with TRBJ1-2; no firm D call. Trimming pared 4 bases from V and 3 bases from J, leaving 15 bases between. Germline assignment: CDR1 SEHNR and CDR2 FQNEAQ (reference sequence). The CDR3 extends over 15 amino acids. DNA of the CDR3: TGTGCCAGCAGCTCCCCGGCAGCAGGCGACTATGGCTACACCTTC. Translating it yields CASSSPAAGDYGYTF.

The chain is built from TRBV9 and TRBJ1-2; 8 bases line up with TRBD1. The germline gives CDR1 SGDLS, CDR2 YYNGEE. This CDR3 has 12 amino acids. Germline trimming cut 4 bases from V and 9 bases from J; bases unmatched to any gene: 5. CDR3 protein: CASSSGTGRYTF. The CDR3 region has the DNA TGTGCCAGCAGCTCAGGGACAGGCCGCTACACCTTC.

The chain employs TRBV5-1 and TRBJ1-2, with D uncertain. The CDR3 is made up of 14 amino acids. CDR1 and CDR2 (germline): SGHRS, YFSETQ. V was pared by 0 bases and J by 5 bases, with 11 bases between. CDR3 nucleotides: TGCGCCAGCAGCTTGGATGGCGGGCGTTATGGCTACACCTTC. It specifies CASSLDGGRYGYTF.

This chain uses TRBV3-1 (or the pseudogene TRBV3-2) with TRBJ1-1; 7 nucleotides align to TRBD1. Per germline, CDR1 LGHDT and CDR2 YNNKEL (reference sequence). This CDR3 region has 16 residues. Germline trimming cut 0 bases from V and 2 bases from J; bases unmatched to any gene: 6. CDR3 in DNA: TGTGCCAGCAGCCAAGAGGGAAACAGGGGAAACACTGAAGCTTTCTTT. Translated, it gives CASSQEGNRGNTEAFF.

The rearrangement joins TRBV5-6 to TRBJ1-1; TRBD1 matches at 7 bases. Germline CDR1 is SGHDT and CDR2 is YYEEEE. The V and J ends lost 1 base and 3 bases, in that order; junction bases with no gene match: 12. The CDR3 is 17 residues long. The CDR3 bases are TGTGCCAGCAGCTTGTACCCATTACAGGGGAAGGACACTGAAGCTTTCTTT. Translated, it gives CASSLYPLQGKDTEAFF.

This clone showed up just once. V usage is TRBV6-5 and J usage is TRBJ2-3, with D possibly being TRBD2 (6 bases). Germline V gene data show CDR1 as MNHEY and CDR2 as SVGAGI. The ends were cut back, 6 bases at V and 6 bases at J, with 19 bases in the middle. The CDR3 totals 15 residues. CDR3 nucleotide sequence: TGTGCCAGCAGGCTGACCCATCGGGGGACGGATACGCAGTATTTT. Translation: CASRLTHRGTDTQYF.

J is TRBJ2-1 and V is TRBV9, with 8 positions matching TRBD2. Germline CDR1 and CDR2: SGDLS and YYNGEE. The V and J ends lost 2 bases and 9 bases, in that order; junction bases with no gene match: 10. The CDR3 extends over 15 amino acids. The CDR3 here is CASSVAGGRTGEQFF. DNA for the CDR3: TGTGCCAGCAGCGTTGCGGGCGGGAGGACGGGTGAGCAGTTCTTC. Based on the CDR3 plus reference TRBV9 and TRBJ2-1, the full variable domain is DSGVTQTPKHLITATGQRVTLRCSPRSGDLSVYWYQQSLDQGLQFLIQYYNGEERAKGNILERFSAQQFPDLHSELNLSSLELGDSALYFCASSVAGGRTGEQFFGPGTRLTVL.

The CDR3 region has the DNA TGTGCCAGTAGTGCCGCAGGGCTGAATCAGCCCCAGCATTTT. Protein product: CASSAAGLNQPQHF. The V and J genes are TRBV19 and TRBJ1-5; a possible D gene is TRBD1 (5 bases). This CDR3 region has 14 residues. Trimming stripped 5 bases from V and 4 bases from J, with 12 bases between. From germline, CDR1 is LNHDA and CDR2 SQIVND (reference sequence).

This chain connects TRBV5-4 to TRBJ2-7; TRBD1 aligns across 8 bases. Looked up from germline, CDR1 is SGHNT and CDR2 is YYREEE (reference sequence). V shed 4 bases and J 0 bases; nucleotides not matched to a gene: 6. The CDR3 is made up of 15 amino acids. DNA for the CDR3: TGTGCCAGCAGCCCAGGGGGCAGGAGCTCCTACGAGCAGTACTTC. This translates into CASSPGGRSSYEQYF. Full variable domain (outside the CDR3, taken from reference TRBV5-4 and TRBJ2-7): ETGVTQSPTHLIKTRGQQVTLRCSSQSGHNTVSWYQQALGQGPQFIFQYYREEENGRGNFPPRFSGLQFPNYSSELNVNALELDDSALYLCASSPGGRSSYEQYFGPGTRLTVT.

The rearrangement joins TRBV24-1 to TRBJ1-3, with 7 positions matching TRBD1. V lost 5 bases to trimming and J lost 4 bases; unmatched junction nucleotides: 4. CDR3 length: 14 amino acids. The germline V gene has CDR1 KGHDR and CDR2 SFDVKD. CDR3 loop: CATSGPGQGNTIYF. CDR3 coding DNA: TGTGCCACCAGTGGGCCGGGACAGGGAAACACCATATATTTT.

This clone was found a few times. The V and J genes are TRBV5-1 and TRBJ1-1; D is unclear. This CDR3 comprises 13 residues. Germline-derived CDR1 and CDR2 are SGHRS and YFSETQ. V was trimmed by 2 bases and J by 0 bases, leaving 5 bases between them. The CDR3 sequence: CASSFQMNTEAFF. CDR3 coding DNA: TGCGCCAGCAGCTTTCAAATGAACACTGAAGCTTTCTTT.